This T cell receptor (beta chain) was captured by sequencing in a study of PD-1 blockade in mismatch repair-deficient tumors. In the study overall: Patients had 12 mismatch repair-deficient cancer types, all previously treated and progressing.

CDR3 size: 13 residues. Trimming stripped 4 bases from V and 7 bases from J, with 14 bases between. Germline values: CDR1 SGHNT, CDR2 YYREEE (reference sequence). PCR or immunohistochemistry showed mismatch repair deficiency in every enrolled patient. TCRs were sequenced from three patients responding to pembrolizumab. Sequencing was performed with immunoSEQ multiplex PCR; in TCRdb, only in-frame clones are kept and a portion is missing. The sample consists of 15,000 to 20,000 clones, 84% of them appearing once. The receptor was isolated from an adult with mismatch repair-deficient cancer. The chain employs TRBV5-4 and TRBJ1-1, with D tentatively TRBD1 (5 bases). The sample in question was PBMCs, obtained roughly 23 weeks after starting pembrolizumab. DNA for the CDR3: TGTGCCAGCAGCCCCCTTAGGGGTGATGAAGCTTTCTTT. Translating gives CASSPLRGDEAFF.